Listed below are T cell receptor beta chains from one sample, sequenced in a study of sequential checkpoint blockade in melanoma. The assay was immunoSEQ multiplex PCR, and TCRdb's table has in-frame clones only and misses some. The sample lists about 1,400 clones, around 25% occurring once. The input for sequencing was tumor tissue (inferred from file names), taken from a patient given nivolumab and ipilimumab in sequence. These receptors were obtained from a human donor with melanoma. Each CDR3 is given with its conserved first and last residue. A D gene is named only where the DNA matches it firmly. Only some rows state a clone size, as once, few, many or a class for expanded clones.

v_gene	j_gene	abundance	d_gene	CDR3aa	CDR3nt
TRBV30	TRBJ2-7	.	TRBD1	CAWSVSGGTGEQYF	TGTGCCTGGAGTGTATCAGGGGGTACGGGCGAGCAGTACTTC
TRBV18	TRBJ2-1	.	.	CASSPEGRGVNEQFF	TGTGCCAGCTCACCAGAGGGGCGCGGCGTAAATGAGCAGTTCTTC
TRBV5-1	TRBJ1-1	.	.	CASNIGWAPNTEAFF	TGCGCCAGCAATATTGGCTGGGCCCCTAACACTGAAGCTTTCTTT
TRBV19	TRBJ1-5	.	.	CASRRGFDQPQHF	TGTGCCAGTCGTCGGGGGTTTGATCAGCCCCAGCATTTT
TRBV14	TRBJ1-2	.	.	CASSQDLRGQGDSFNYGYTF	TGTGCCAGCAGCCAAGATCTCCGGGGGCAGGGCGACTCCTTTAACTATGGCTACACCTTC
TRBV10-3	TRBJ2-1	.	.	CAISESTDLDEQFF	TGTGCCATCAGTGAGTCGACAGATTTAGATGAGCAGTTCTTC
TRBV11-3	TRBJ2-1	large	TRBD2	CASSAGLAGANEQFF	TGTGCCAGCAGCGCAGGACTAGCGGGCGCGAATGAGCAGTTCTTC
TRBV6-8	TRBJ2-1	.	TRBD2	CASTRTHSGGSYNEQFF	TGTGCCAGCACCCGCACCCATAGCGGGGGCTCCTACAATGAGCAGTTCTTC
TRBV6-8	TRBJ2-1	.	.	CVSSLWSEDNEQFF	TGTGTCAGCTCTTTGTGGAGCGAGGACAATGAGCAGTTCTTC
TRBV19	TRBJ2-1	hyperexpanded	TRBD2	CASKDSGRHEFF	TGTGCCAGTAAAGATAGCGGGAGGCACGAGTTCTTC
TRBV15	TRBJ2-5	.	.	CATSREAQGQETQYF	TGTGCCACCAGCAGAGAAGCGCAGGGACAAGAGACCCAGTACTTC
TRBV6-8	TRBJ2-1	.	.	CASTSSPRGNEQFF	TGTGCCAGCACCTCGTCGCCCAGGGGCAATGAGCAGTTCTTC
TRBV28	TRBJ1-5	few	.	CASRLTGNQPQHF	TGTGCCAGCAGGCTTACAGGGAATCAGCCCCAGCATTTT
TRBV28	TRBJ1-3	few	TRBD1	CASRGTGGENTIYF	TGTGCCAGCAGGGGGACAGGGGGCGAAAACACCATATATTTT
TRBV23-1	TRBJ1-3	.	.	CASSPGGHPGNTIYF	TGCGCCAGCAGTCCAGGTGGACACCCTGGAAACACCATATATTTT
TRBV6-8	TRBJ1-3	few	.	CASVGSGNTIYF	TGTGCCAGTGTTGGCTCTGGAAACACCATATATTTT
TRBV5-1	TRBJ1-3	.	.	CASSVGNSGNTIYF	TGCGCCAGCAGCGTGGGTAACTCTGGAAACACCATATATTTT
TRBV23-1	TRBJ2-6	.	.	CASSQEPTGFGANVLTF	TGCGCCAGCAGCCAAGAGCCGACAGGTTTTGGGGCCAACGTCCTGACTTTC
TRBV18	TRBJ1-2	once	.	CASSPFAASYGYTF	TGTGCCAGCTCACCTTTCGCAGCCTCCTATGGCTACACCTTC
TRBV19	TRBJ2-1	once	.	CASTHRGRDNEQFF	TGTGCCAGTACCCACCGCGGCCGCGACAATGAGCAGTTCTTC
TRBV6-8	TRBJ2-7	.	.	CASSSESASSYEQYF	TGTGCCAGCAGTTCGGAGTCCGCCTCATCCTACGAGCAGTACTTC
TRBV19	TRBJ2-7	.	.	CASSPHGHYEQYF	TGTGCCAGTAGTCCGCATGGTCACTACGAGCAGTACTTC
TRBV6-8	TRBJ1-5	.	.	CASSVSVGEQPQHF	TGTGCCAGCAGTGTGTCGGTAGGGGAGCAGCCCCAGCATTTT
TRBV19	TRBJ2-2	.	TRBD2	CASSMSESRGTGELFF	TGTGCCAGTAGTATGTCTGAGTCGCGGGGGACCGGGGAGCTGTTTTTT
TRBV9	TRBJ1-3	.	.	CASSVGAGAGNTIYF	TGTGCCAGCAGCGTAGGCGCGGGGGCTGGAAACACCATATATTTT
TRBV28	TRBJ2-5	few	TRBD1	CASSSITSTGERSAQETQYF	TGTGCCAGCAGTTCAATTACATCGACAGGGGAGAGGTCAGCGCAAGAGACCCAGTACTTC
TRBV11-3	TRBJ2-1	medium-sized	TRBD2	CASRVSGRANEQFF	TGTGCCAGCAGGGTTAGCGGGAGGGCTAATGAGCAGTTCTTC
TRBV6-8	TRBJ1-5	few	.	CASSSTLNQPQHF	TGTGCCAGCAGCTCTACACTGAATCAGCCCCAGCATTTT
TRBV6-8	TRBJ1-1	few	.	CASSMDRRSVAFF	TGTGCCAGCAGTATGGACAGACGTTCTGTAGCTTTCTTT
TRBV9	TRBJ2-7	few	.	CASSRPPSYEQYF	TGTGCCAGCAGCCGTCCCCCCTCCTACGAGCAGTACTTC
TRBV7-4	TRBJ2-2	.	.	CASSPTRSGELFF	TGTGCCAGCAGCCCCACCAGGTCCGGGGAGCTGTTTTTT
TRBV19	TRBJ2-7	.	TRBD1	CASSARQGVPAYEQYF	TGTGCCAGTAGTGCCCGACAGGGGGTTCCTGCCTACGAGCAGTACTTC
TRBV29-1	TRBJ2-1	.	TRBD2	CSVEDRGGSYIEQFF	TGCAGCGTTGAAGATCGGGGCGGGAGTTATATTGAGCAGTTCTTC
TRBV19	TRBJ2-3	few	.	CASSIVGVFTDTQYF	TGTGCCAGTAGTATAGTAGGAGTTTTCACAGATACGCAGTATTTT
TRBV5-1	TRBJ2-5	.	.	CASSDKQGQETQYF	TGCGCCAGCAGCGATAAACAGGGCCAAGAGACCCAGTACTTC
TRBV10-2	TRBJ2-7	.	TRBD2	CASSESPSGRRGEQYF	TGCGCCAGCAGTGAGTCGCCTAGCGGGAGGAGAGGCGAGCAGTACTTC
TRBV18	TRBJ1-1	.	.	CASSPAQNREAFF	TGTGCCAGCTCACCAGCGCAAAACAGGGAAGCTTTCTTT
TRBV6-8	TRBJ2-7	few	.	CASSRRGLSYEQYF	TGTGCCAGCAGCCGTCGAGGGCTCTCCTACGAGCAGTACTTC
TRBV7-5	TRBJ1-3	.	.	CASSSTGGVGNTIYF	TGTGCCAGCAGCTCCACAGGGGGCGTTGGAAACACCATATATTTT